Listed below are T cell receptor beta chains from one sample, sequenced in a study of CD8 T cells in ankylosing spondylitis. Using its own MiXCR run on the 5' RACE reads, TCRdb lists one record per CDR3 protein. The sample holds about 540,000 distinct CDR3 sequences, over 9.5% seen once. Sequenced sample: blood, either unsorted or a sorted T cell fraction (not recorded which). The receptors here all came from a male donor with ankylosing spondylitis. The CDR3 runs from the conserved cysteine through the conserved F or W. The D gene is left open where the match is weak. The size entry is marked missing in some rows and otherwise reads once, few, many or a size class.

CDR3 DNA | CDR3 protein | V gene | clone size | J gene | D gene
TGTGCCAGCAGCGTACCGGGCCCTACTGGGGCCAACGTCCTGACTTTC | CASSVPGPTGANVLTF | TRBV3-1 | - | TRBJ2-6 | -
TGTGCCAGCAGTCCGGGGGGACTAGCGGGGTCCTACAATGAGCAGTTCTTC | CASSPGGLAGSYNEQFF | TRBV12-3/TRBV12-4 | - | TRBJ2-1 | TRBD2
TGTGCCAGCAGCCGCGTTCGGGGACTTTCCGGGACAGTCAGTGACGAGCAGTACTTC | CASSRVRGLSGTVSDEQYF | TRBV3-1 | few | TRBJ2-7 | -
TGTGCCAGCTCACCACCAAGCGGCGATGAGCAGTTCTTC | CASSPPSGDEQFF | TRBV18 | - | TRBJ2-1 | -
TGCAGTGCTAGAGGGAGGAGGGGCGGAGGCTACACCTTC | CSARGRRGGGYTF | TRBV20-1 | few | TRBJ1-2 | -
TGTGCCAGCAGTGTGGGAGATACGCAGTATTTT | CASSVGDTQYF | TRBV2 | many | TRBJ2-3 | -
TGTGCCAGCAGTGGTAGCGGGAGGAACAATGAGCAGTTCTTC | CASSGSGRNNEQFF | TRBV2 | few | TRBJ2-1 | TRBD2
TGTGCCAGCAGCCAAGAAGTCTACGAGCAGTACTTC | CASSQEVYEQYF | TRBV3-1 | - | TRBJ2-7 | -
TGCGCCAGCTCCGCCAGGGTTAATTCACCCCTCCACTTT | CASSARVNSPLHF | TRBV5-1 | few | TRBJ1-6 | -
TGCGCCAGCAGCCCAGGGGCGGCAGGGGCTGAAGCTTTCTTT | CASSPGAAGAEAFF | TRBV5-1 | few | TRBJ1-1 | -
TGTGCCAGCAGCTTATATCGACAGGCCTTCGAGTGGGGGGAGCTGTTTTTT | CASSLYRQAFEWGELFF | TRBV11-2 | few | TRBJ2-2 | -
TGTGCCAGCAGTCCGACAGGGTCCAAAAACATTCAGTACTTC | CASSPTGSKNIQYF | TRBV2 | - | TRBJ2-4 | TRBD1
TGCGCCAGCAGCTTCGGCGGGGAGGATACGCAGTATTTT | CASSFGGEDTQYF | TRBV5-1 | few | TRBJ2-3 | -
TGTGCCTGGAGTGTACGCGGCCACGGAGAGCCCCAGCATTTT | CAWSVRGHGEPQHF | TRBV30 | - | TRBJ1-5 | -
TGTGCCAGCTACCAGGGAGGGGAGCTGTTTTTT | CASYQGGELFF | TRBV6-2/TRBV6-3 | - | TRBJ2-2 | -
TGCAGTGCTAGGGTGGGGGGCGGAAACACCATATATTTT | CSARVGGGNTIYF | TRBV20-1 | - | TRBJ1-3 | -
TGTGCCACCCAGCGGGATAGCAATCAGCCCCAGCATTTT | CATQRDSNQPQHF | TRBV2 | many | TRBJ1-5 | -
TGCGCCAGCAGCTTGGTCAGTGGAAACACTGAAGCTTTCTTT | CASSLVSGNTEAFF | TRBV5-1 | - | TRBJ1-1 | -
TGTGCCAGTAGTATCTCCCAGGGAAGGAACATTCAGTACTTC | CASSISQGRNIQYF | TRBV19 | - | TRBJ2-4 | -
TGTGCCAGCCGGGAGGGGGCCTACAATGAGCAGTTCTTC | CASREGAYNEQFF | TRBV9 | - | TRBJ2-1 | TRBD2
TGTGCCAGCAGCTTAGTAGTAGGGTACCAAGAGACCCAGTACTTC | CASSLVVGYQETQYF | TRBV7-2 | few | TRBJ2-5 | -
TGTGCCATCAGCTCCGGGGCCGGGGACACCGGGGAGCTGTTTTTT | CAISSGAGDTGELFF | TRBV10-3 | many | TRBJ2-2 | -
TGTGCCAGCAGCAAGGGACAGGGAAGCCATGAAAAACTGTTTTTT | CASSKGQGSHEKLFF | TRBV7-9 | - | TRBJ1-4 | TRBD1
TGTGCCAGCAGCTTAGTGGCAGGGGATGAAAAACTGTTTTTT | CASSLVAGDEKLFF | TRBV7-9 | - | TRBJ1-4 | -
TGTGCCACCAGTGGGGTCCCGATAAGGACCGGGGAGCTGTTTTTT | CATSGVPIRTGELFF | TRBV24-1 | few | TRBJ2-2 | -
TGTGCCAGCTCACCAAACGGGTATGAGCAGTTCTTC | CASSPNGYEQFF | TRBV18 | few | TRBJ2-1 | -
TGTGCCAGCAGCCAACTAGCGGGAGGTCACAATGAGCAGTTCTTC | CASSQLAGGHNEQFF | TRBV11-2 | many | TRBJ2-1 | TRBD2
TGTGCCAGCAGCTTAGGGGGCCTGCAAGCTTTCTTT | CASSLGGLQAFF | TRBV7-9 | - | TRBJ1-1 | -
TGCGCCAGCAGCCGCCGTGGCGGTAGCTCGGATACGCAGTATTTT | CASSRRGGSSDTQYF | TRBV4-1 | few | TRBJ2-3 | -
TGTGCCAGCAGTGGAATAACGAGGGGGAACGAGCAGTACTTC | CASSGITRGNEQYF | TRBV27 | few | TRBJ2-7 | -
TGTGCCAGCAGCGCTTTGACAGGGGAAAACACTGAAGCTTTCTTT | CASSALTGENTEAFF | TRBV7-9 | few | TRBJ1-1 | TRBD1
TGCAGTGCTGGGCGGACTAGCGGGAGCATCGGCAATGAGCAGTTCTTC | CSAGRTSGSIGNEQFF | TRBV20-1 | - | TRBJ2-1 | TRBD2
TGTGCCACCCGACTAGCGCCCAGGGGGACCCAGTACTTC | CATRLAPRGTQYF | TRBV10-3 | few | TRBJ2-5 | TRBD2
TGTGCCAGCAGGGGGACAGGGGTGCTGGAGACCCAGTACTTC | CASRGTGVLETQYF | TRBV2 | - | TRBJ2-5 | TRBD1
TGTGCCAGCAGCTTAGACGGATATACGCAGTATTTT | CASSLDGYTQYF | TRBV7-9 | few | TRBJ2-3 | -
TGCGCCAGCAGCCAAGGGACAGGGGAGACTGAAGCTTTCTTT | CASSQGTGETEAFF | TRBV5-1 | few | TRBJ1-1 | TRBD1
TGCGCCAGCAGCTTGGCCGGGGGACAGGAAATTTTAAAAGCTTTCTTT | CASSLAGGQEILKAFF | TRBV5-1 | few | TRBJ1-1 | TRBD1
TGTGCCACCAGTGATTCCGGGTACAACAATCAGCCCCAGCATTTT | CATSDSGYNNQPQHF | TRBV24-1 | few | TRBJ1-5 | -
TGCGCCAGCACCCTTGGGACGGGAGGCTACAATGAGCAGTTCTTC | CASTLGTGGYNEQFF | TRBV5-1 | - | TRBJ2-1 | TRBD2
TGTGCCACCGCCCCAGGACAGGAGGACAATGAGCAGTTCTTC | CATAPGQEDNEQFF | TRBV24-1 | many | TRBJ2-1 | TRBD1
TGTGCCAGCAGCTTAGACAGGGGGCCACCCTACGAGCAGTACTTC | CASSLDRGPPYEQYF | TRBV7-2 | few | TRBJ2-7 | TRBD1
TGTGCCATCAGTGATGGGCAACGGGTCACCGGGGAGCTGTTTTTT | CAISDGQRVTGELFF | TRBV10-3 | few | TRBJ2-2 | -
TGTGCCAGCAGCTTAGTAACAGGAGGACTAGCGGGGGGCACAGATACGCAGTATTTT | CASSLVTGGLAGGTDTQYF | TRBV11-2 | - | TRBJ2-3 | TRBD2
TGTGCCAGCAGCCAGGGATTCAGCACTGAAGCTTTCTTT | CASSQGFSTEAFF | TRBV3-1 | - | TRBJ1-1 | -
TGCGCCAGCAGCCAAGGGTCTTCCGATACGCAGTATTTT | CASSQGSSDTQYF | TRBV4-1 | few | TRBJ2-3 | -
TGTGCCAGCTCACCTTCCTGGACAGGGTTTGAGCAGTACTTC | CASSPSWTGFEQYF | TRBV18 | few | TRBJ2-7 | TRBD1
TGTGCCAGCAGCTTACCCACCGGGGAGCTGTTTTTT | CASSLPTGELFF | TRBV7-9 | many | TRBJ2-2 | -
TGTGCCAGCAGTTTCGGCGGGAGTTATGAGACCCAGTACTTC | CASSFGGSYETQYF | TRBV12-3/TRBV12-4 | many | TRBJ2-5 | TRBD2
TGTGCCAGCAGCGGAGGAAGGCTAGGAGGAGAGCAGTTCTTC | CASSGGRLGGEQFF | TRBV27 | - | TRBJ2-1 | -
TGTGCCAGCAGTTTACCCTGGAGAGGAAGTACCTACGAGCAGTACTTC | CASSLPWRGSTYEQYF | TRBV27 | - | TRBJ2-7 | -
TGTGCCAGCAGCTTAACCGGGGCGGATGAGCAGTTCTTC | CASSLTGADEQFF | TRBV5-5 | - | TRBJ2-1 | -
TGTGCCAGTAGTCGGTTCCGGGGCGGGAGGCCGAATGAGCAGTTCTTC | CASSRFRGGRPNEQFF | TRBV19 | - | TRBJ2-1 | TRBD2
TGTGCCAGCGGCCCAAGAACTAGCGGATTCTCCTACAATGAGCAGTTCTTC | CASGPRTSGFSYNEQFF | TRBV9 | - | TRBJ2-1 | TRBD2
TGTGCCAGCAGTGCCAAGGGGTTGGGACAGCCACAAGCTTTCTTT | CASSAKGLGQPQAFF | TRBV6-1 | - | TRBJ1-1 | TRBD1